These 24 T cell receptor beta chains were all obtained from the same sample, sequenced in a study of blood T cell dynamics during melanoma immunotherapy. Profiling relied on immunoSEQ multiplex PCR, and the TCRdb table lists in-frame clones only, not all of them. The table lists under 11,000 clones, roughly nine tenths of them singletons. The time point here: week 3, after first cycle of checkpoint inhibitor. The starting material was blood, obtained from a patient treated with checkpoint blockade. The receptors stem from a human donor with melanoma.

This clone has a handful of counts. CDR3 DNA: TGTGCCAGCAGCTTAGTGGAGGGGGCCCGGGGCTACACCTTC. Translated, it gives CASSLVEGARGYTF. This rearrangement joins TRBV7-2 to TRBJ1-2; TRBD1 aligns across 7 bases. Trimming at V came to 1 base and at J to 8 bases, leaving 7 bases not matched to a gene. Germline-derived CDR1 and CDR2 are SGHTA and FQGNSA. CDR3 length equals 14 residues.

The genes are TRBV14 and TRBJ1-2; 9 positions agree with TRBD1. The CDR3 has 17 residues. Germline CDR1 and CDR2: SGHDN and FVKESK. Trimming at V came to 4 bases and at J to 0 bases, leaving 9 bases not matched to a gene. CDR3: CASSLLGTGPSNYGYTF. In DNA, the CDR3 is TGTGCCAGCAGCCTCTTGGGGACAGGGCCCTCTAACTATGGCTACACCTTC.

Here the CDR3 DNA reads TGTGCCATCAGTCCCATGGCGGGAGCGGCGACAGATACGCAGTATTTT. As protein: CAISPMAGAATDTQYF. The chain couples TRBV10-3 to TRBJ2-3, with TRBD2 matching over 7 bases. Germline-derived CDR1 and CDR2 are ENHRY and SYGVKD. Germline trimming cut 5 bases from V and 3 bases from J; bases unmatched to any gene: 11. This CDR3 region has 16 residues.

J is TRBJ2-2 and V is TRBV28; the D gene is possibly TRBD2 (6 bases). V dropped 5 bases and J dropped 2 bases, with 12 bases sitting between them. Germline V CDR1 and CDR2: MDHEN, SYDVKM. This CDR3 is built from 15 residues. Here the CDR3 reads CASSRTGTNTGELFF. The CDR3 bases are TGTGCCAGCAGTAGAACCGGGACTAACACCGGGGAGCTGTTTTTT.

The chain links TRBV15 to TRBJ1-2; 7 bases line up with TRBD1. Germline V lookup: CDR1 LNHNV, CDR2 YYDKDF (reference sequence). Trimming at V came to 0 bases and at J to 4 bases, leaving 5 bases not matched to a gene. The CDR3 runs to 15 residues. CDR3 in DNA: TGTGCCACCAGCAGAGATCCGTCAGGGGGCTATGGCTACACCTTC. It encodes CATSRDPSGGYGYTF.

The chain links TRBV20-1 to TRBJ1-2; D uncertain. The germline V and J ends were trimmed by 7 bases and 0 bases, with 6 bases remaining between them. CDR1 is DFQATT, CDR2 SNEGSKA, per germline (reference sequence). CDR3 length: 11 amino acids. The CDR3 nucleotides are TGCAGTGTGCCAGCTAACTATGGCTACACCTTC. It encodes CSVPANYGYTF.

J is TRBJ1-2 and V is TRBV6-1, with D unresolved. The CDR3 runs to 12 residues. CDR1 is MNHNS and CDR2 is SASEGT in the germline V gene. V was trimmed by 5 bases and J by 4 bases, leaving 8 bases between them. The CDR3 is CASSPGGYGYTF. The CDR3 region has the DNA TGTGCCAGCAGTCCCGGTGGCTATGGCTACACCTTC.

This chain connects TRBV28 to TRBJ2-7; 9 bases line up with TRBD1. CDR1 is MDHEN and CDR2 is SYDVKM in the germline V gene. The CDR3 consists of 14 residues. V lost 7 bases to trimming and J lost 3 bases; unmatched junction nucleotides: 7. CDR3: CASKGQGLVYEQYF. CDR3 nucleotides: TGTGCCAGCAAGGGACAGGGATTGGTCTACGAGCAGTACTTC.

This chain connects TRBV11-1 to TRBJ2-7, with D hard to call. The germline gives CDR1 SGHAT, CDR2 FQDESV (reference sequence). The CDR3 covers 14 residues. V was pared by 3 bases and J by 5 bases, with 14 bases between. CDR3 DNA sequence: TGTGCCAGCAGCTTCCGTATTCAGGAGAACGAGCAGTACTTC. Translated, it gives CASSFRIQENEQYF.

This clone was counted between two and nine times. This chain links TRBV9 with TRBJ1-4; D ambiguous. The V end was cut by 4 bases, the J end by 0 bases, with 7 bases between. The CDR3 consists of 14 residues. Germline CDR1 is SGDLS and CDR2 is YYNGEE. The CDR3: CASSRTATNEKLFF. CDR3 coding DNA: TGTGCCAGCAGCCGGACCGCAACTAATGAAAAACTGTTTTTT. Drawing the rest from reference TRBV9 and TRBJ1-4, the complete variable domain is DSGVTQTPKHLITATGQRVTLRCSPRSGDLSVYWYQQSLDQGLQFLIQYYNGEERAKGNILERFSAQQFPDLHSELNLSSLELGDSALYFCASSRTATNEKLFFGSGTQLSVL.

The CDR3 region is CASSKSAGGPFNEQFF. DNA for the CDR3: TGTGCCAGCAGCAAGTCAGCGGGAGGGCCTTTCAATGAGCAGTTCTTC. This chain uses TRBV7-9 with TRBJ2-1; 10 bases match TRBD2. With 5 bases clipped from V and 6 bases from J, the junction kept 10 bases outside the gene matches. The CDR3 contains 16 residues. The germline CDR1 and CDR2 sequences are SEHNR and FQNEAQ (reference sequence).

The chain recombines TRBV5-1 with TRBJ2-5; D is perhaps TRBD1 (5 bases). The ends were cut back, 5 bases at V and 4 bases at J, with 15 bases in the middle. Germline CDR1 SGHRS, CDR2 YFSETQ. The CDR3 is 14 residues long. The CDR3: CASRGRAPSETQYF. In DNA form, the CDR3 reads TGCGCCAGCAGGGGCAGGGCTCCCTCAGAGACCCAGTACTTC.

J is TRBJ2-1 and V is TRBV20-1; D tentatively fits TRBD1 or TRBD2 (6 bases each). V gave up 5 bases and J gave up 10 bases, with 12 bases separating them. Looked up from germline, CDR1 is DFQATT and CDR2 is SNEGSKA (reference sequence). This CDR3 comprises 11 residues. CDR3 DNA: TGCAGTGCTCTGACGGGGGCCGAGCAGTTCTTC. Its translation is CSALTGAEQFF.

The V and J genes are TRBV28 and TRBJ2-3, with 12 bases that match TRBD2. The CDR3 runs 18 residues. V was pared by 7 bases and J by 1 base, with 12 bases of the junction left unmatched. Per germline, CDR1 MDHEN and CDR2 SYDVKM. The CDR3 is CASTIPLAGGPGTDTQYF. The CDR3 DNA follows: TGTGCCAGCACCATCCCGCTAGCGGGAGGGCCGGGCACAGATACGCAGTATTTT.

This clone appeared once. This chain uses TRBV13 with TRBJ2-5, with D possibly called TRBD1 or TRBD2 (6 bases each). The J call may be incorrect, as the DNA end agrees better with TRBJ2-7. This CDR3 region has 13 residues. Germline loops: CDR1 PRHDT, CDR2 FYEKMQ (reference sequence). The CDR3 coding sequence is TGTGCCAGCAGCCCGGGGGCCTCCTACGAGCAGTACTTC. Translated, it gives CASSPGASYEQYF.

The CDR3 coding sequence is TGTGCCAGTAGTACCCGGCGGGAGCAGTACTTC. It encodes CASSTRREQYF. This sequence joins TRBV19 and TRBJ2-7; D is unresolved. The germline V gene has CDR1 LNHDA and CDR2 SQIVND (reference sequence). The ends were cut back, 4 bases at V and 7 bases at J, with 8 bases in the middle. This CDR3 has 11 residues.

The chain uses TRBV27 and TRBJ1-2, with 9 bases lining up with TRBD1. This CDR3 spans 15 amino acids. The V gene's germline CDR1 is MNHEY and CDR2 SMNVEV (reference sequence). With 2 bases clipped from V and 5 bases from J, the junction kept 6 bases outside the gene matches. The CDR3 protein is CASSLAPTGGYGYTF. The DNA of the CDR3 is TGTGCCAGCAGTTTAGCCCCGACAGGGGGGTATGGCTACACCTTC.

The chain recombines TRBV28 with TRBJ1-2; D might be TRBD1 (5 bases). V was cut by 3 bases and J by 7 bases, with 18 bases left in between. The CDR3 totals 15 residues. Germline V gene data show CDR1 as MDHEN and CDR2 as SYDVKM. CDR3 DNA: TGTGCCAGCAGTTTCTTGGGGGGACCCTTGAGTGGCTACACCTTC. Translating it yields CASSFLGGPLSGYTF.

This clone was seen only once. This chain uses TRBV6-5 with TRBJ1-1; D gene ambiguous. The CDR3 is made up of 15 amino acids. Looked up from germline, CDR1 is MNHEY and CDR2 is SVGAGI. V lost 0 bases and J lost 0, with 8 bases in between. CDR3 in amino acids: CASSYSRVMNTEAFF. The DNA of the CDR3 is TGTGCCAGCAGTTACTCGAGGGTAATGAACACTGAAGCTTTCTTT.

This chain joins TRBV4-2 and TRBJ2-1; TRBD2 agrees at 11 bases. Germline loops: CDR1 LGHNA, CDR2 YNFKEQ. CDR3 length: 17 amino acids. The trim removed 0 bases at V and 8 bases at J, leaving 9 bases unmatched. CDR3 nucleotides: TGTGCCAGCAGCCAAGATCGCCTAGCGGGAGGTTGGGATGAGCAGTTCTTC. Encoded protein: CASSQDRLAGGWDEQFF.

The rearrangement uses TRBV19 and TRBJ2-7; D not resolved. V gave up 0 bases and J gave up 3 bases, with 12 bases separating them. Germline V gene lookup returns CDR1 LNHDA and CDR2 SQIVND (reference sequence). This CDR3 spans 15 amino acids. Here the CDR3 reads CASSIDSQQVYEQYF. The CDR3 nucleotides are TGTGCCAGTAGTATAGATTCCCAGCAGGTCTACGAGCAGTACTTC.

The chain is built from TRBV5-1 and TRBJ1-2; D is undetermined. This CDR3 comprises 14 residues. Germline CDR1 and CDR2: SGHRS and YFSETQ. V was shortened by 3 bases and J by 4 bases, with 13 bases between the two germline ends. CDR3 bases: TGCGCCAGCAGCTCGGATAGGGCCGGCTATGGCTACACCTTC. It encodes CASSSDRAGYGYTF.

This chain uses TRBV27 with TRBJ2-3; no reliable D call. CDR1 and CDR2 (germline): MNHEY, SMNVEV (reference sequence). V was shortened by 3 bases and J by 6 bases, with 10 bases between the two germline ends. The CDR3 extends over 13 amino acids. The CDR3 nucleotides read TGTGCCAGCAGTTTCCGGGCAGTGGATACGCAGTATTTT. Residues: CASSFRAVDTQYF.

The chain couples TRBV6-5 to TRBJ1-1; the match to TRBD1 covers 7 bases. CDR3 length equals 11 residues. The V gene end was trimmed by 6 bases and the J gene end by 11 bases; junction bases not matched to a gene: 6. Germline assignment: CDR1 MNHEY and CDR2 SVGAGI. The CDR3 here is CASRPGGRAFF. Written as DNA, the CDR3 is TGTGCCAGCAGGCCAGGGGGGAGGGCTTTCTTT.